This T cell receptor beta chain was observed in a study of control samples from healthy donors and cancer patients. The CDR3 is made up of 14 amino acids. Between the trimmed V and J ends, which lost 3 bases and 4 bases, there was a span of 9 bases. Germline V gives CDR1 SGHNT, CDR2 YENEEA. Method: immunoSEQ multiplex PCR; TCRdb's copy keeps in-frame clones and lacks some. This table holds under 450,000 clones, about nine tenths found once. The sample comprised PBMCs. The rearrangement uses TRBV11-3 and TRBJ2-2, with D possibly matching TRBD2 (5 bases). This TCR derives from a man aged 35 to 55 with head and neck cancer. The CDR3 bases are TGTGCCAGCAGCTTTTCAGCGGCCACCGGGGAGCTGTTTTTT. Protein product: CASSFSAATGELFF.